The clone carrying this T cell receptor (beta chain) has ten or more counts. Its antigen is currently unknown. These data belong to a study of neurological immune-mediated disorders. This CDR3 contains 16 residues. Germline lookup yields CDR1 SGHRS and CDR2 YFSETQ. The V segment lost 1 base and the J segment 3 bases; nucleotides outside the gene matches: 5. TCRdb re-derived calls from the 5' RACE reads in MiXCR, one entry per CDR3 protein. The sample shows around 70,000 distinct CDR3 sequences, 3% to 4% of them seen only once. Findings and limits, study-wide: In HTLV-1-associated myelopathy, TCR clonal expansion was greatest, and in multiple sclerosis it was least, below healthy controls.

The origin of this receptor is a woman aged 50 to 60 with multiple sclerosis. Sequencing was carried out using PBMCs. The chain recombines TRBV5-1 with TRBJ2-2, with TRBD1 matching over 8 bases. CDR3 in DNA: TGCGCCAGCAGCTTGACAGGGGGACGAGACACCGGGGAGCTGTTTTTT. This encodes CASSLTGGRDTGELFF.